What follows are 2 T cell receptor beta chains derived from one specimen sequenced in a study of cytomegalovirus exposure and HLA in healthy donors. PCR was performed using 60 Vbeta and 13 Jbeta primers. Using immunoSEQ multiplex PCR, the repertoire was profiled, and TCRdb retains in-frame clones only, with some absent. The sample has under 110,000 clones, less than 85% seen once. Specimen: PBMCs. These receptors were collected from a man in his 60s in good health and CMV-seronegative.

CDR3 amino acids: CASSQDLGGAFGRYF. The CDR3 bases are TGCGCCAGCAGCCAAGATTTGGGGGGGGCCTTCGGCCGGTACTTC. This rearrangement joins TRBV4-1 to TRBJ2-5, with D possibly matching TRBD2 (7 bases). Germline-derived CDR1 and CDR2 are MGHRA and YSYEKL. V lost 0 bases to trimming and J lost 13 bases, with 21 bases between them. This CDR3 contains 15 residues.

The chain joins TRBV7-9 to TRBJ2-3; unclear D gene. Trimming took off 4 bases at V and 2 bases at J, with 7 bases between the two ends. The CDR3 is made up of 13 amino acids. The germline CDR1 and CDR2 sequences are SEHNR and FQNEAQ (reference sequence). CDR3 amino acids: CASSWSVTDTQYF. CDR3 nucleotides: TGTGCCAGCAGCTGGTCAGTCACAGATACGCAGTATTTT.